The rows below give T cell receptor beta chains drawn from one sample of a study of CD8 T cells in ankylosing spondylitis. Using its own MiXCR run on the 5' RACE reads, TCRdb lists one record per CDR3 protein. The sample consists of over 100,000 distinct CDR3 sequences, about an eighth of them appearing once. The sequencing input was blood, either unsorted or a sorted T cell fraction (not recorded which). The origin of the receptors is a female donor with ankylosing spondylitis or in good health (not recorded which). CDR3s leave out the opening cysteine and the closing phenylalanine or tryptophan. Rows may omit the clone size; those that give it use once, few, many or a size class.

V gene | clone size | CDR3 protein
TRBV6-1 | - | ASRAGNTGELF
TRBV12-3/TRBV12-4 | - | ASRDSFSNQPQH
TRBV12-3/TRBV12-4 | many | ASRDGTSGTVDTQY
TRBV21-1 | many | AGTLTYEQY
TRBV11-2 | many | ASSRDTVTEKLF
TRBV2 | many | ARGGPSGIDEQY
TRBV7-9 | many | ASSLDLGSYEQY
TRBV23-1 | many | ASSQVAGAGSPLH
TRBV11-2 | many | ASSPPGRFSEAF
TRBV7-9 | many | ASSRTGGVNEQF